One T cell receptor beta chain is described in this entry. PCR was performed a second time for 7 to 11 cycles using a sample-barcoded 5' primer and a J-beta primer mix. Every single cDNA molecule received a tag from a template-switch adaptor with 12 random nucleotides. From the 5' RACE reads, TCRdb called clonotypes with MiXCR, one entry per CDR3 protein. The sample includes 1.5 million to 1.8 million distinct CDR3 sequences, roughly 43% seen only once; the top ten take 4%. The CDR3 loop spans 16 amino acids. CDR1 MDHEN and CDR2 SYDVKM come from the germline V gene. The V and J ends lost 2 bases and 5 bases, in that order; junction bases with no gene match: 7. The source of the sample is a study of blood T cells in healthy people across ages. Each sample yielded at least 5.5 micrograms of PBMC total RNA.

The source of this sequence is a young woman in good health. The specimen was blood. The chain uses TRBV28 and TRBJ2-1, with 9 positions matching TRBD2. CDR3 sequence (DNA): TGTGCCAGCAGTTTACCTCGGGCTAGCGGGAACAATGAGCAGTTCTTC. It is translated as CASSLPRASGNNEQFF.